This TCR beta chain was sequenced in a study of tumor and adjacent non-tumor tissue in lung cancer. About the research overall: Histology: about a dozen adenocarcinoma, a couple of squamous cell carcinoma, 1 small cell lung cancer. About 4.17 million productive TCRbeta reads were obtained per sample on average. Patients were aged 31 to 76, roughly 9 men and about five women, stage I to III.

Germline V gene data show CDR1 as SQVTM and CDR2 as ANQGSEA. The CDR3 consists of 13 residues. This sample's RNA came from whole unsorted tissue. Three rounds of nested PCR, following a modified ARM-PCR protocol, produced the TCRbeta library. TCRdb re-derived calls from the multiplex PCR reads in MiXCR, one entry per CDR3 protein. The data show under 150,000 distinct CDR3 sequences, with around 60% seen just once and roughly 18% held by the top ten. General observations from the study: Top 100 clones took a larger repertoire share in normal lung.

This clonotype was detected many times. Antigen specificity is unknown. The junction departs from the called germline gene at one end, perhaps through a read error. Sequencing input: lung tumor tissue. The genes are TRBV29-1 and TRBJ2-3; D is ambiguous. The origin of this receptor is a man between 60 and 75 years old with small cell lung cancer. CDR3 loop: CSIDLSSTDTQYF. The CDR3 DNA sequence: TGCAGCATTGACCTTTCTAGCACAGATACGCAGTATTTT.